This TCR beta chain originates from a study of metastatic and nonmetastatic thyroid tumors. Until they underwent thyroid surgery, no patient had received any treatment. TCRdb reassembled clones from the PCR reads with MiXCR. Among 30,000 or so clones, approximately 7% were seen once, and the ten largest hold about 39%. This clone has more than one count but fewer than ten. A read error may be the cause here, since a much bigger clone is one base away. The same CDR3 is also encoded by other DNA sequences in this sample. The CDR3 totals 16 residues. CDR1 is MGHRA and CDR2 is YSYEKL in the germline V gene.

This sequence joins TRBV4-1 and TRBJ1-2; tentatively, D is TRBD1 (5 bases). This receptor was taken from a female donor with papillary thyroid cancer or a benign thyroid nodule (not recorded which). Some clones in this sample may be carry-over from other donors' samples. Sequencing was done on a sample of blood. CDR3 nucleotide sequence: TGCGCCAGCAGTCAAGGCTCGGGACCTAAGGGCTATGGCTACACCTTC. It codes for CASSQGSGPKGYGYTF.